Below, 10 T cell receptor beta chains from the same sample are listed, as sequenced in a study of identical twins. TCRdb independently ran MiXCR on the 5' RACE reads; one entry per CDR3 protein. The table has 750,000 to 950,000 distinct CDR3 sequences, 9% to 15% seen once. The same sample was also studied in work on yellow fever vaccine responses in identical twins.

The sequencing sample was made of PBMCs. These receptors all come from a young woman in good health.

The chain has TRBV6-2 or TRBV6-3 and TRBJ2-5, with 9 bases lining up with TRBD2. Trimming took 8 bases from V and 9 from J; bases not matched to a gene: 16. CDR1 and CDR2 from the germline V gene are MNHEY and SVGEGT. The CDR3 covers 15 residues. CDR3: CASSLSVLAGRPQYF. CDR3 coding DNA: TGTGCCAGCTCCCTGTCGGTCCTAGCGGGGAGACCCCAGTACTTC.

The chain joins TRBV5-1 to TRBJ1-1, with D tentatively TRBD1 (6 bases). Trimming took off 1 base at V and 7 bases at J, with 17 bases between the two ends. Germline V gene data show CDR1 as SGHRS and CDR2 as YFSETQ. The CDR3 spans 15 residues. The CDR3 bases are TGCGCCAGCAGCTTGTTCGGGGGCAGCCAACTTGAAGCTTTCTTT. Translation: CASSLFGGSQLEAFF.

This clonotype has only a few counts. The V and J genes are TRBV10-3 and TRBJ1-5; the D gene is possibly TRBD1 (6 bases). CDR1 is ENHRY, CDR2 SYGVKD, per germline. CDR3 length equals 13 residues. V lost 8 bases to trimming and J lost 6 bases, with 14 bases between them. The CDR3 nucleotides are TGTGCCATCGGAACAGGGATCAGTCAGCCCCAGCATTTT. Its translation: CAIGTGISQPQHF.

A few counts support this clonotype. The chain carries TRBV12-3 or TRBV12-4 and TRBJ1-2; no definite D call. The CDR3 is 14 amino acids. V was trimmed by 6 bases and J by 8 bases, leaving 19 bases between them. DNA for the CDR3: TGTGCCAGCAGCCCCGGGGAGGTTTTGGTGGGCTACACCTTC. It yields the protein CASSPGEVLVGYTF.

This clonotype was counted at least ten times. The J gene is TRBJ2-7, the V gene TRBV5-1; possibly TRBD2 for D (6 bases). V lost 5 bases, J lost 3 bases, and 18 bases lay in between. CDR1 is SGHRS, CDR2 YFSETQ, per germline. The CDR3 totals 15 residues. The CDR3 reads CASRVSEGGNYEQYF. In DNA, the CDR3 is TGCGCCAGCAGGGTCAGCGAGGGAGGAAACTACGAGCAGTACTTC.

The chain recombines TRBV20-1 with TRBJ1-2; 8 positions agree with TRBD1. V lost 6 bases to trimming and J lost 7 bases; unmatched junction nucleotides: 7. This CDR3 comprises 12 residues. Germline V gives CDR1 DFQATT, CDR2 SNEGSKA (reference sequence). CDR3 residues: CSAHGQGIGYTF. CDR3 nucleotide sequence: TGCAGTGCCCACGGACAGGGTATTGGCTACACCTTC.

This clonotype was seen many times. The V gene is TRBV12-3 or TRBV12-4, the J gene TRBJ2-5; 8 bases match TRBD2. The CDR3 is 16 residues long. Losses at the gene ends were 1 base for V and 4 bases for J; bases not matched to a gene: 8. The CDR3 region is CASSLVGGGPGETQYF. The DNA of the CDR3 is TGTGCCAGCAGTTTAGTTGGCGGGGGGCCGGGAGAGACCCAGTACTTC.

This clonotype was found a few times. The CDR3: CASSYDRTYEQFF. The CDR3 nucleotides are TGTGCCAGCAGTTACGACAGGACATATGAGCAGTTCTTC. The J gene is TRBJ2-1, the V gene TRBV6-5, with TRBD1 as a possible D gene (6 bases). V was cut by 2 bases and J by 8 bases, with 10 bases left in between. The germline CDR1 and CDR2 sequences are MNHEY and SVGAGI. The CDR3 sequence is 13 residues long.

V usage is TRBV12-3 or TRBV12-4 and J usage is TRBJ1-3; D unresolved. V lost 4 bases and J lost 0, with 10 bases in between. This CDR3 contains 15 residues. The CDR3 coding sequence is TGTGCCAGCAGTTCTGGTGGGAGCTCTGGAAACACCATATATTTT. This codes for CASSSGGSSGNTIYF.

The chain links TRBV28 to TRBJ2-4, with D perhaps assigned TRBD1 or TRBD2 (7 bases each). This CDR3 has 17 amino acids. Between the trimmed V and J ends, which lost 6 bases and 4 bases, there was a span of 22 bases. Germline V gene data show CDR1 as MDHEN and CDR2 as SYDVKM. CDR3 bases: TGTGCCAGCAGCTATTATTGGGAGGGGGCGCGAAAAAACATTCAGTACTTC. Translating gives CASSYYWEGARKNIQYF.